These T cell receptor beta chains were read from a single sample in a study of cytomegalovirus exposure and HLA in healthy donors. The table came from immunoSEQ multiplex PCR; TCRdb's copy has only in-frame clones and leaves some out. The data include approximately 110,000 clones; the top ten clones carry more than 3%. The source material was PBMCs. Receptor source: a man younger than 40 in good health and CMV-seronegative. The CDR3 runs from the conserved cysteine through the conserved F or W. The D gene is left open where the match is weak.

j_gene: TRBJ2-5; v_gene: TRBV15; d_gene: .; CDR3aa: CATRGGDSQETQYF; CDR3nt: TGTGCCACCAGGGGAGGAGACAGTCAAGAGACCCAGTACTTC
j_gene: TRBJ2-7; v_gene: TRBV5-1; d_gene: TRBD1; CDR3aa: CASSSRDRSSYEQYF; CDR3nt: TGCGCCAGCAGCTCCCGGGACAGGAGCTCCTACGAGCAGTACTTC
j_gene: TRBJ2-2; v_gene: TRBV5-1; d_gene: TRBD2; CDR3aa: CASSLRTSITGELFF; CDR3nt: TGCGCCAGCAGCTTGAGGACTAGCATCACCGGGGAGCTGTTTTTT
j_gene: TRBJ2-7; v_gene: TRBV10-3; d_gene: TRBD1; CDR3aa: CAISESRQGAMYEQYF; CDR3nt: TGTGCCATCAGTGAGTCGCGGCAGGGGGCGATGTACGAGCAGTACTTC
j_gene: TRBJ1-2; v_gene: TRBV6-1; d_gene: .; CDR3aa: CASSSTGLAYGYTF; CDR3nt: TGTGCCAGCAGCTCCACAGGGTTGGCCTATGGCTACACCTTC
j_gene: TRBJ2-2; v_gene: TRBV11-3; d_gene: .; CDR3aa: CASSRGLGVDTGELFF; CDR3nt: TGTGCCAGCAGCCGGGGACTCGGGGTGGACACCGGGGAGCTGTTTTTT
j_gene: TRBJ2-5; v_gene: TRBV28; d_gene: TRBD1; CDR3aa: CASSLAGTGERETQYF; CDR3nt: TGTGCCAGCAGTTTAGCCGGGACAGGGGAAAGAGAGACCCAGTACTTC
j_gene: TRBJ1-6; v_gene: TRBV6-5; d_gene: TRBD1; CDR3aa: CASNLIGQGRAPLHF; CDR3nt: TGTGCCAGCAACCTAATCGGACAGGGCCGGGCACCCCTCCACTTT
j_gene: TRBJ2-1; v_gene: TRBV2; d_gene: TRBD2; CDR3aa: CASLRTSGTNEQFF; CDR3nt: TGTGCCAGCCTAAGGACTAGCGGAACCAATGAGCAGTTCTTC
j_gene: TRBJ1-1; v_gene: TRBV5-1; d_gene: .; CDR3aa: CASSSPQGMNTEAFF; CDR3nt: TGCGCCAGCAGCTCGCCACAGGGTATGAACACTGAAGCTTTCTTT
j_gene: TRBJ1-5; v_gene: TRBV28; d_gene: .; CDR3aa: CAIRGGLSNQPQHF; CDR3nt: TGTGCCATCCGGGGGGGGCTTAGCAATCAGCCCCAGCATTTT
j_gene: TRBJ2-5; v_gene: TRBV18; d_gene: TRBD1; CDR3aa: CASSLDRDRQETQYF; CDR3nt: TGTGCCAGCTCCCTCGACAGGGACAGACAAGAGACCCAGTACTTC
j_gene: TRBJ1-5; v_gene: TRBV19; d_gene: TRBD1; CDR3aa: CASSSLDRRRNQPQHF; CDR3nt: TGTGCCAGTAGTTCACTGGACAGGCGGCGCAATCAGCCCCAGCATTTT
j_gene: TRBJ1-2; v_gene: TRBV27; d_gene: TRBD1; CDR3aa: CASSLLGQGLSNYGYTF; CDR3nt: TGTGCCAGCAGTTTATTGGGACAGGGCCTCTCTAACTATGGCTACACCTTC
j_gene: TRBJ1-2; v_gene: TRBV21-1; d_gene: .; CDR3aa: CASELGTGYGYTF; CDR3nt: TGTGCCAGCGAACTCGGGACAGGGTATGGCTACACCTTC
j_gene: TRBJ2-2; v_gene: TRBV4-3; d_gene: .; CDR3aa: CASSQDPRLAPGELFF; CDR3nt: TGCGCCAGCAGCCAAGATCCAAGGCTAGCGCCCGGGGAGCTGTTTTTT
j_gene: TRBJ2-2; v_gene: TRBV7-2; d_gene: TRBD1; CDR3aa: CASSFPGRGQYTGELFF; CDR3nt: TGTGCCAGCAGCTTCCCCGGCAGGGGGCAATACACCGGGGAGCTGTTTTTT
j_gene: TRBJ2-2; v_gene: TRBV19; d_gene: .; CDR3aa: CASSIVTGANTGELFF; CDR3nt: TGTGCCAGTAGTATAGTAACGGGGGCGAACACCGGGGAGCTGTTTTTT
j_gene: TRBJ2-3; v_gene: TRBV6-1; d_gene: .; CDR3aa: CASSDQGGWADTQYF; CDR3nt: TGTGCCAGCAGTGATCAAGGGGGATGGGCAGATACGCAGTATTTT
j_gene: TRBJ1-3; v_gene: TRBV19; d_gene: .; CDR3aa: CASSQRGIGNTIYF; CDR3nt: TGTGCCAGTAGTCAGCGGGGGATTGGAAACACCATATATTTT
j_gene: TRBJ2-7; v_gene: TRBV15; d_gene: .; CDR3aa: CATSRDRSGGYF; CDR3nt: TGTGCCACCAGCAGAGATCGGAGCGGTGGTTACTTC
j_gene: TRBJ2-2; v_gene: TRBV6-4; d_gene: .; CDR3aa: CASSLDSTGELFF; CDR3nt: TGTGCCAGCAGTTTGGACAGCACCGGGGAGCTGTTTTTT
j_gene: TRBJ2-5; v_gene: TRBV4-2; d_gene: TRBD2; CDR3aa: CASSQDGLAGGRGETQYF; CDR3nt: TGTGCCAGCAGCCAAGATGGCCTAGCGGGGGGGCGAGGGGAGACCCAGTACTTC
j_gene: TRBJ1-1; v_gene: TRBV5-1; d_gene: .; CDR3aa: CASSSQGGGNTEAFF; CDR3nt: TGCGCCAGCAGCTCACAAGGGGGGGGGAACACTGAAGCTTTCTTT
j_gene: TRBJ2-3; v_gene: TRBV13; d_gene: .; CDR3aa: CASSLGAASQYF; CDR3nt: TGTGCCAGCAGCTTAGGTGCGGCTTCGCAGTATTTT
j_gene: TRBJ1-2; v_gene: TRBV19; d_gene: .; CDR3aa: CASSIWDTVNYGYTF; CDR3nt: TGTGCCAGTAGTATTTGGGACACCGTAAACTATGGCTACACCTTC
j_gene: TRBJ1-1; v_gene: TRBV7-9; d_gene: TRBD1; CDR3aa: CASSLNRGIGAFF; CDR3nt: TGTGCCAGCAGCCTGAACAGGGGGATTGGGGCTTTCTTT
j_gene: TRBJ1-1; v_gene: TRBV10-3; d_gene: .; CDR3aa: CAISDWVRVGEAFF; CDR3nt: TGTGCCATCAGTGATTGGGTTAGAGTGGGCGAGGCTTTCTTT
j_gene: TRBJ2-7; v_gene: TRBV11-2; d_gene: .; CDR3aa: CASSLLETGGEQYF; CDR3nt: TGTGCCAGCAGCTTACTCGAGACAGGCGGCGAGCAGTACTTC
j_gene: TRBJ1-3; v_gene: TRBV5-1; d_gene: TRBD1; CDR3aa: CASSYWDSSFSGNTIYF; CDR3nt: TGCGCCAGCAGCTACTGGGACAGTTCCTTCTCTGGAAACACCATATATTTT
j_gene: TRBJ2-5; v_gene: TRBV7-9; d_gene: .; CDR3aa: CASSLDGGETQYF; CDR3nt: TGTGCCAGCAGCTTAGACGGTGGAGAGACCCAGTACTTC
j_gene: TRBJ2-4; v_gene: TRBV15; d_gene: .; CDR3aa: CATSPQGNPAQNIQYF; CDR3nt: TGTGCCACCAGCCCTCAGGGGAACCCGGCCCAGAACATTCAGTACTTC
j_gene: TRBJ2-5; v_gene: TRBV5-6; d_gene: .; CDR3aa: CASSLPGGETQYF; CDR3nt: TGTGCCAGCAGCTTGCCAGGTGGTGAGACCCAGTACTTC
j_gene: TRBJ1-2; v_gene: TRBV7-3; d_gene: .; CDR3aa: CASSALGGGYGYTF; CDR3nt: TGTGCCAGCAGCGCCTTAGGGGGGGGCTATGGCTACACCTTC
j_gene: TRBJ1-2; v_gene: TRBV5-4; d_gene: .; CDR3aa: CASRSPTGPYGYTF; CDR3nt: TGTGCCAGCCGCTCTCCGACAGGTCCCTATGGCTACACCTTC
j_gene: TRBJ2-2; v_gene: TRBV29-1; d_gene: TRBD2; CDR3aa: CSVGLWEGGELFF; CDR3nt: TGCAGCGTCGGTCTATGGGAGGGCGGGGAGCTGTTTTTT
j_gene: TRBJ2-5; v_gene: TRBV2; d_gene: TRBD2; CDR3aa: CASSEAGGSETQYF; CDR3nt: TGTGCCAGCAGTGAAGCGGGAGGGTCGGAGACCCAGTACTTC
j_gene: TRBJ1-3; v_gene: TRBV2; d_gene: .; CDR3aa: CASSRGISGNTIYF; CDR3nt: TGTGCCAGCAGTCGGGGGATCTCTGGAAACACCATATATTTT
j_gene: TRBJ2-5; v_gene: TRBV9; d_gene: .; CDR3aa: CASSVVGGQETQYF; CDR3nt: TGTGCCAGCAGCGTAGTTGGGGGGCAAGAGACCCAGTACTTC
j_gene: TRBJ2-7; v_gene: TRBV28; d_gene: .; CDR3aa: CASTVGSWGPYEQYF; CDR3nt: TGTGCCAGCACCGTAGGGTCTTGGGGCCCCTACGAGCAGTACTTC
j_gene: TRBJ1-1; v_gene: TRBV7-6; d_gene: TRBD1; CDR3aa: CASSGTATNTEAFF; CDR3nt: TGTGCCAGCAGCGGGACAGCCACGAACACTGAAGCTTTCTTT
j_gene: TRBJ2-3; v_gene: TRBV7-9; d_gene: .; CDR3aa: CASSLLHTDTQYF; CDR3nt: TGTGCCAGCAGCTTATTACACACAGATACGCAGTATTTT
j_gene: TRBJ2-1; v_gene: TRBV5-1; d_gene: TRBD1; CDR3aa: CASSLGDRDNEQFF; CDR3nt: TGCGCCAGCAGCTTGGGGGACAGGGACAATGAGCAGTTCTTC
j_gene: TRBJ2-3; v_gene: TRBV7-9; d_gene: .; CDR3aa: CASSLVQTGLTDTQYF; CDR3nt: TGTGCCAGCAGCTTAGTACAGACCGGTCTCACAGATACGCAGTATTTT
j_gene: TRBJ1-4; v_gene: TRBV5-1; d_gene: .; CDR3aa: CASSLGQGTWGEKLFF; CDR3nt: TGCGCCAGCAGCTTGGGGCAGGGGACGTGGGGCGAAAAACTGTTTTTT
j_gene: TRBJ2-3; v_gene: TRBV6-5; d_gene: TRBD1; CDR3aa: CASSLDRGGPDTQYF; CDR3nt: TGTGCCAGCAGCCTGGACAGGGGAGGACCAGATACGCAGTATTTT
j_gene: TRBJ2-2; v_gene: TRBV7-2; d_gene: .; CDR3aa: CASSLVPPLRVTTGELFF; CDR3nt: TGTGCCAGCAGCTTAGTTCCCCCCCTCAGGGTAACGACCGGGGAGCTGTTTTTT
j_gene: TRBJ1-3; v_gene: TRBV13; d_gene: TRBD1; CDR3aa: CASSPQGSPGNTIYF; CDR3nt: TGTGCCAGCAGCCCACAGGGGAGCCCTGGAAACACCATATATTTT
j_gene: TRBJ2-2; v_gene: TRBV11-3; d_gene: TRBD1; CDR3aa: CASSLQPGQGAANTGELFF; CDR3nt: TGTGCCAGCAGCTTGCAGCCGGGACAGGGGGCCGCGAACACCGGGGAGCTGTTTTTT
j_gene: TRBJ2-4; v_gene: TRBV6-1; d_gene: TRBD1; CDR3aa: CASSRQGAENIQYF; CDR3nt: TGTGCCAGCAGTCGACAGGGGGCGGAAAACATTCAGTACTTC